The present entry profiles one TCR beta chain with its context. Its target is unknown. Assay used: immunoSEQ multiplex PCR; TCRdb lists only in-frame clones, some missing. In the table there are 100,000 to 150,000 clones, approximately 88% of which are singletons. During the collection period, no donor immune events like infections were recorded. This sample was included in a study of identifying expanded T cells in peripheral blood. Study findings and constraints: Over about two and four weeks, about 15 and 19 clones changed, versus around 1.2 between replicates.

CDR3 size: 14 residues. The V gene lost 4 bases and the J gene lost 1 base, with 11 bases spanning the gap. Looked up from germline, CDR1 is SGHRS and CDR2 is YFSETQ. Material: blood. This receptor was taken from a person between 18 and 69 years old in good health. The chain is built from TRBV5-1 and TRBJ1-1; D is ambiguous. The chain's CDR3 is CASSVTSANTEAFF. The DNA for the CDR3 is TGCGCCAGCAGCGTCACCTCTGCGAACACTGAAGCTTTCTTT.